The rows below give T cell receptor beta chains drawn from one sample of a study of cytotoxic CD8 clonotypes in ibrutinib-treated CLL. TCRdb's copy holds only in-frame clones and misses some; the assay was immunoSEQ multiplex PCR. Of roughly 63,000 clones listed, approximately 62% are singletons. Sequenced material: PBMCs, taken after 12 months of ibrutinib treatment. The receptors here all came from a human donor with chronic lymphocytic leukemia. The CDR3 runs from the conserved cysteine through the conserved F or W. A D gene is named only where the DNA matches it firmly. Size is stated for part of the rows, as once, few or many counts, or as a class when the clone is expanded.

TRBJ1-1,NA,TRBV6-5,TRBD1,TGTGCCAGCAGTTACCGCCCAGGACAGGGTAACACTGAAGCTTTCTTT,CASSYRPGQGNTEAFF
TRBJ1-6,few,TRBV2,NA,TGTGCCAGCAAGCCACAGAATTCACCCCTCCACTTT,CASKPQNSPLHF
TRBJ1-6,NA,TRBV10-3,NA,TGTGCCAGCAGTTCATCCTTCCTGGGGGGTTCACCCCTCCACTTT,CASSSSFLGGSPLHF
TRBJ2-2,few,TRBV18,NA,TGTGCCACCCGCACGTGGGTTACGACCGGGGAGCTGTTTTTT,CATRTWVTTGELFF
TRBJ2-2,NA,TRBV6-4,NA,TGTGCCAGCAGTGCGGCTAGCCTGGGCGGGGAGCTGTTTTTT,CASSAASLGGELFF
TRBJ2-3,NA,TRBV7-7,NA,TGTGCCAGCAGCTTATCCAGGGGAGATACGCAGTATTTT,CASSLSRGDTQYF
TRBJ2-5,NA,TRBV7-2,NA,TGTGCCAGCACCCGCCCCCCTACGGGGACCCAGTACTTC,CASTRPPTGTQYF
TRBJ1-2,NA,TRBV6-1,NA,TGTGCCAGCAGCCGCCGGGGGGCGGGTGGCTACACCTTC,CASSRRGAGGYTF
TRBJ2-6,once,TRBV5-4,NA,TGTGCCAGCAACTTAGGATCCGGGTCCGGGGCCAACGTCCTGACTTTC,CASNLGSGSGANVLTF
TRBJ2-5,many,TRBV5-6,NA,TGTGCCAGCAGCTTCCCCACGTGGGAGACCCAGTACTTC,CASSFPTWETQYF